This T cell receptor (beta chain) stems from a study of OX40 agonist ivuxolimab in advanced cancers. Overall study: An agonistic human IgG2 monoclonal antibody against OX40 (CD134) was given. General observations from the study: At doses 0.1 to 3.0 mg/kg, CD4+ and CD8+ clones expanded.

The V end was cut by 0 bases, the J end by 1 base, with 3 bases between. The CDR3 spans 14 residues. CDR1 is KGHSH, CDR2 LQKENI, per germline. Some clones are missing from TCRdb's copy, which holds only in-frame ones; the method was immunoSEQ multiplex PCR. Counted here are more than 75,000 clones, around 83% occurring once; the ten biggest clones make up about 0.89%. Regarding this clone: Its antigen remains unidentified.

The genes are TRBV18 and TRBJ2-2, with unresolved D. The clonotype originates from an adult with an advanced solid tumor such as melanoma, head and neck, liver or kidney cancer. The sample consisted of CD4+ or CD8+ T cells sorted from blood, taken in a trial of the OX40 agonist ivuxolimab. Here the CDR3 reads CASSPPENTGELFF. The CDR3 region has the DNA TGTGCCAGCTCACCACCCGAGAACACCGGGGAGCTGTTTTTT.